Each of the 4 T cell receptor beta chains below was sequenced from the same sample in a study of neurological immune-mediated disorders. From the 5' RACE reads, TCRdb called clonotypes with MiXCR, one entry per CDR3 protein. The sample holds 35,000 to 40,000 distinct CDR3 sequences, around 10% seen once. Sequenced input: CD4+ T cells from blood. Receptor source: a woman aged 25 to 39 with HTLV-1-associated myelopathy (HAM/TSP).

This clonotype was detected ten times or more. Written as DNA, the CDR3 is TGTGCCTGGTTCATCGGGGAGACAGGCTACACCTTC. It encodes CAWFIGETGYTF. The chain joins TRBV30 to TRBJ1-2; the D is unclear. This CDR3 is 12 amino acids long. V shed 5 bases and J shed 8 bases, with 15 bases lying between them. CDR1 and CDR2 from the germline V gene are GTSNPN and SVGIG (reference sequence).

This clonotype has ten or more counts. The chain links TRBV6-6 to TRBJ1-4; 9 positions agree with TRBD1. Losses at the gene ends were 5 bases for V and 10 bases for J; bases not matched to a gene: 8. The CDR3 runs to 14 residues. Per germline, CDR1 MNHNY and CDR2 SVGAGI (reference sequence). The CDR3 loop is CASSTRDRDGKLFF. CDR3 nucleotide sequence: TGTGCCAGCAGTACCAGGGACAGGGACGGAAAACTGTTTTTT.

V gene TRBV9 combines with J gene TRBJ1-2; 9 nucleotides match TRBD1. Losses at the gene ends were 0 bases for V and 5 bases for J; bases not matched to a gene: 5. This CDR3 comprises 15 residues. The germline V gene encodes CDR1 SGDLS and CDR2 YYNGEE. CDR3 sequence (DNA): TGTGCCAGCAGCGTAGACGGACAGGGGATTTATGGCTACACCTTC. Residues: CASSVDGQGIYGYTF.

The sample holds many counts of this clonotype. V and J are TRBV29-1 and TRBJ2-2, with TRBD2 matching over 7 bases. This CDR3 is 16 amino acids long. The germline V gene encodes CDR1 SQVTM and CDR2 ANQGSEA. Unmatched junction bases numbered 11, after V lost 2 bases and J lost 5 bases. The CDR3 spells CSVESRRGGRTGELFF. The DNA of the CDR3 is TGCAGCGTTGAATCTCGTCGCGGGGGACGTACCGGGGAGCTGTTTTTT.